Each of the 26 T cell receptor beta chains below was sequenced from the same sample in a study of CD8 T cells in ankylosing spondylitis (dated by TCRdb to 2016 to 2017). The method was 5' RACE. This sample was sequenced with an Illumina HiSeq 2500. TCRdb's own reprocessing of the public reads used fastp at Q25 and MiXCR and kept productive beta chains. Entries are consolidated by CDR3 protein sequence, retaining the most common genes and DNA. This sample gives about 210,000 distinct CDR3 sequences in total; 7.5% to 9.5% of them show up just once. The ten most abundant clones make up 4% to 5% of the sample. The specimen was blood, either unsorted or a sorted T cell fraction (not recorded which). These receptors were obtained from a female donor with ankylosing spondylitis or in good health (not recorded which).

V usage is TRBV6-7 and J usage is TRBJ2-4; D uncertain. TRBV6-7 is reported as an ORF; its role is uncertain. V was shortened by 5 bases and J by 6 bases, with 23 bases between the two germline ends. The CDR3 is made up of 17 amino acids. The DNA of the CDR3 is TGTGCCAGCAGTATACTCCGTTCATCAGGAGTCGTAAACATTCAGTACTTC. Protein product: CASSILRSSGVVNIQYF.

Written as DNA, the CDR3 is TGTGCCAGCAGCTTTAGACGAGACAATCAGCCCCAGCATTTT. Translation: CASSFRRDNQPQHF. The J gene is TRBJ1-5, the V gene TRBV11-3; D is ambiguous. The CDR3 is 14 residues long. From germline, CDR1 is SGHNT and CDR2 YENEEA. V dropped 3 bases and J dropped 3 bases, with 9 bases sitting between them.

This clonotype showed up many times. The chain employs TRBV6-1 and TRBJ1-1; D call uncertain. Trimming shortened V by 3 bases and J by 1 base, and 6 bases separated the two germline ends. Looked up from germline, CDR1 is MNHNS and CDR2 is SASEGT. The CDR3 covers 13 residues. CDR3 sequence reads: CASSDTSNTEAFF. In DNA form, the CDR3 reads TGTGCCAGCAGTGACACATCGAACACTGAAGCTTTCTTT.

At least ten counts were recorded for this clonotype. The CDR3 DNA sequence: TGTGCCAGCAGCTTACGACCTCCTGAAGCTTTCTTT. This encodes CASSLRPPEAFF. The J gene is TRBJ1-1, the V gene TRBV7-2, with unresolved D. The CDR3 is 12 amino acids. Germline CDR1 and CDR2: SGHTA and FQGNSA. V lost 2 bases and J lost 6, with 7 bases in between.

The V call is TRBV29-1, the J call TRBJ2-7; no definite D call. Germline V CDR1 and CDR2: SQVTM, ANQGSEA. V lost 8 bases and J 3 bases, leaving 11 bases between the germline ends. This CDR3 spans 11 amino acids. The CDR3 sequence: CSPRQGYEQYF. Written as DNA, the CDR3 is TGCAGCCCCCGTCAAGGCTACGAGCAGTACTTC.

This clonotype was counted only a few times. The chain is built from TRBV7-9 and TRBJ2-3, with D maybe TRBD1 (5 bases). CDR1 SEHNR and CDR2 FQNEAQ come from the germline V gene (reference sequence). Trimming pared 3 bases from V and 7 bases from J, leaving 11 bases between. This CDR3 has 13 residues. The CDR3 here is CASSLEGDHTQYF. For the CDR3, the DNA is TGTGCCAGCAGCTTGGAAGGGGATCATACGCAGTATTTT.

This clonotype was recorded a few times. The chain recombines TRBV20-1 with TRBJ1-2; 9 bases are shared with TRBD1. Germline loops: CDR1 DFQATT, CDR2 SNEGSKA (reference sequence). Trimming at V came to 6 bases and at J to 8 bases, leaving 7 bases not matched to a gene. The CDR3 covers 12 residues. This CDR3 reads CSAAQGARGYTF. The CDR3 DNA is TGCAGTGCAGCACAGGGGGCGCGGGGCTACACCTTC.

This clonotype was seen repeatedly, ten times or more. J is TRBJ1-2 and V is TRBV6-2 or TRBV6-3; D unclear. The V gene's germline CDR1 is MNHEY and CDR2 SVGEGT. Trimming took off 6 bases at V and 0 bases at J, with 11 bases between the two ends. The CDR3 is 14 residues long. The CDR3, as DNA: TGTGCCAGCAGGAGACTGGGGTCTAACTATGGCTACACCTTC. Translated, it gives CASRRLGSNYGYTF.

This clonotype came up many times. This chain uses TRBV5-1 with TRBJ1-2; no firm D call. V was clipped by 0 bases and J by 4 bases, with 13 bases between them. Germline CDR1 reads SGHRS; CDR2 reads YFSETQ. CDR3 size: 15 residues. CDR3 loop: CASSLGAGGSYGYTF. The CDR3 DNA reads TGCGCCAGCAGCTTGGGGGCAGGAGGTTCCTATGGCTACACCTTC.

Ten or more counts support this clonotype. This chain uses TRBV20-1 with TRBJ2-5; TRBD2 matches at 8 bases. The V gene end was trimmed by 3 bases and the J gene end by 7 bases; junction bases not matched to a gene: 10. The CDR3 spans 14 residues. CDR1 is DFQATT, CDR2 SNEGSKA, per germline (reference sequence). The CDR3 region is CSARGTSGVGTQYF. CDR3 coding DNA: TGCAGTGCTAGGGGTACTAGCGGCGTAGGGACCCAGTACTTC.

V usage is TRBV20-1 and J usage is TRBJ2-3; a weak D match, TRBD1 (5 bases). This CDR3 has 16 residues. In germline, CDR1 is DFQATT, CDR2 SNEGSKA (reference sequence). V was cut by 0 bases and J by 1 base, with 14 bases left in between. The DNA for the CDR3 is TGCAGTGCTAGAGATGACAGAACTCGCGGCACAGATACGCAGTATTTT. Amino acids: CSARDDRTRGTDTQYF.

This clonotype was counted at least ten times. This chain joins TRBV5-1 and TRBJ1-1, with D tentatively TRBD1 (5 bases). The germline V gene has CDR1 SGHRS and CDR2 YFSETQ. V shed 0 bases and J shed 0 bases, with 9 bases lying between them. The CDR3 is 15 amino acids. The CDR3 DNA follows: TGCGCCAGCAGCTTGGAGGGGAGCATGAACACTGAAGCTTTCTTT. Translation: CASSLEGSMNTEAFF.

This clonotype has a handful of counts. One end of the junction varies from germline; a read error may be responsible. The chain is built from TRBV7-9 and TRBJ1-1, with a weak D call TRBD1 (6 bases). The CDR3 runs to 13 residues. Germline V gives CDR1 SEHNR, CDR2 FQNEAQ (reference sequence). As DNA, the CDR3 is TGTGCCACCAGCGGACAGATGAACACTGAAGCTTTCTTT. It yields the protein CATSGQMNTEAFF.

This clonotype was detected only a few times. The rearrangement joins TRBV27 to TRBJ2-1, with D perhaps assigned TRBD1 or TRBD2 (5 bases each). V dropped 7 bases and J dropped 0 bases, with 16 bases sitting between them. Germline-derived CDR1 and CDR2 are MNHEY and SMNVEV (reference sequence). CDR3 length: 16 amino acids. The CDR3 nucleotides read TGTGCCAGCACCCTGGGGGACCCAGGCTCCTACAATGAGCAGTTCTTC. Encoded protein: CASTLGDPGSYNEQFF.

This clonotype has at least ten counts. The rearrangement links TRBV5-1 to TRBJ2-7; 9 nucleotides line up with TRBD1. This CDR3 is 14 amino acids long. The trim removed 4 bases at V and 5 bases at J, leaving 7 bases unmatched. The germline gives CDR1 SGHRS, CDR2 YFSETQ. The CDR3 DNA reads as TGCGCCAGCAGCATCCCGACAGGGGGAGACGAGCAGTACTTC. Protein: CASSIPTGGDEQYF. Filled out from reference TRBV5-1 and TRBJ2-7, the complete variable domain reads KAGVTQTPRYLIKTRGQQVTLSCSPISGHRSVSWYQQTPGQGLQFLFEYFSETQRNKGNFPGRFSGRQFSNSRSEMNVSTLELGDSALYLCASSIPTGGDEQYFGPGTRLTVT.

The table lists this clonotype with many counts. This chain connects TRBV10-3 to TRBJ2-3; 11 positions agree with TRBD2. Germline trimming cut 6 bases from V and 2 bases from J; bases unmatched to any gene: 7. The CDR3 runs 16 residues. Germline V gene sequence: CDR1 ENHRY, CDR2 SYGVKD. CDR3 nucleotides: TGTGCCATCAGCGTGACTAGCGGGGCCTTCACAGATACGCAGTATTTT. Translating gives CAISVTSGAFTDTQYF.

This clonotype was observed many times. This chain uses TRBV20-1 with TRBJ1-1, with D unclear. CDR1 is DFQATT, CDR2 SNEGSKA, per germline (reference sequence). Trimming shortened V by 4 bases and J by 5 bases, and 17 bases separated the two germline ends. The CDR3 extends over 14 amino acids. In nucleotides, the CDR3 is TGCAGTGCTACTGATAGACTGAGGCGGACTGAAGCTTTCTTT. Encoded protein: CSATDRLRRTEAFF.

This clonotype was observed at least ten times. V usage is TRBV6-2 or TRBV6-3 and J usage is TRBJ2-7; TRBD1 matches at 7 bases. Germline V CDR1 and CDR2: MNHEY, SVGEGT. V was pared by 0 bases and J by 3 bases, with 5 bases of the junction left unmatched. This CDR3 spans 15 amino acids. CDR3 region: CASSYSGTASYEQYF. The CDR3 DNA is TGTGCCAGCAGTTACTCCGGGACAGCCAGCTACGAGCAGTACTTC.

The CDR3 is CASSHDRGGAVSNQPQHF. The CDR3 nucleotides are TGTGCCAGCAGCCACGACAGGGGAGGGGCTGTGAGCAATCAGCCCCAGCATTTT. This chain connects TRBV12-3 or TRBV12-4 to TRBJ1-5, with 8 bases matching TRBD1. The CDR3 length is 18 residues. V shed 6 bases, J shed 1 base, and the junction held 14 bases outside the gene matches.

The sample holds many counts of this clonotype. The chain links TRBV7-2 to TRBJ2-3; D might be TRBD2 (6 bases). This CDR3 has 15 amino acids. Germline V lookup: CDR1 SGHTA, CDR2 FQGNSA. V lost 0 bases to trimming and J lost 2 bases, with 9 bases between them. CDR3 DNA sequence: TGTGCCAGCAGCTTAGCTAGCGGCAACACAGATACGCAGTATTTT. Its translation: CASSLASGNTDTQYF.

This clonotype was picked up many times. The chain uses TRBV12-3 or TRBV12-4 and TRBJ1-2; D gene unclear. The CDR3 sequence is 13 residues long. The V and J ends lost 5 bases and 4 bases respectively, with 11 bases between them. For the CDR3, the DNA is TGTGCCAGCAGTCCCAGACTAGGCTATGGCTACACCTTC. Protein sequence: CASSPRLGYGYTF.

The V gene is TRBV7-2, the J gene TRBJ2-7, with 9 bases that match TRBD2. Germline trimming cut 2 bases from V and 5 bases from J; bases unmatched to any gene: 4. The germline CDR1 and CDR2 sequences are SGHTA and FQGNSA. The CDR3 has 14 residues. The CDR3: CASSLIAGADEQYF. The CDR3 DNA follows: TGTGCCAGCAGCTTAATAGCGGGAGCAGACGAGCAGTACTTC.

The table lists this clonotype with many counts. V usage is TRBV18 and J usage is TRBJ1-3; 7 bases are a match to TRBD1. This CDR3 is built from 15 residues. The J segment lost 0 bases and the V segment lost 5 bases, leaving 4 bases of the junction unmatched. Germline CDR1 and CDR2: KGHSH and LQKENI. The CDR3 region is CASSVGQFSGNTIYF. CDR3 sequence (DNA): TGTGCCAGCTCAGTGGGACAGTTCTCTGGAAACACCATATATTTT. Full variable domain (remainder filled in from reference TRBV18 and TRBJ1-3): NAGVMQNPRHLVRRRGQEARLRCSPMKGHSHVYWYRQLPEEGLKFMVYLQKENIIDESGMPKERFSAEFPKEGPSILRIQQVVRGDSAAYFCASSVGQFSGNTIYFGEGSWLTVV.

This clonotype was counted ten times or more. Here the CDR3 reads CSVSESGYTF. Written as DNA, the CDR3 is TGCAGCGTCTCGGAGAGTGGCTACACCTTC. J is TRBJ1-2 and V is TRBV29-1, with unresolved D. The germline gives CDR1 SQVTM, CDR2 ANQGSEA. This CDR3 is 10 amino acids long. V lost 6 bases and J 7 bases, leaving 9 bases between the germline ends.

In regard to this clonotype: Given a much more abundant clone one base away, this may be a read error. The chain combines TRBV30 with TRBJ1-2; D is perhaps TRBD1 (6 bases). CDR1 is GTSNPN, CDR2 SVGIG, per germline (reference sequence). This CDR3 is built from 13 residues. CDR3 bases: TGTACCTGGATACAAGGGGACCGTGACAGGTACACCTTC. It is translated as CTWIQGDRDRYTF.

This clonotype appeared many times. V is TRBV9 and J is TRBJ2-7; weak D call: TRBD1 (6 bases). The V end was cut by 4 bases, the J end by 0 bases, with 11 bases between. The CDR3 totals 14 residues. CDR1 is SGDLS and CDR2 is YYNGEE in the germline V gene. CDR3 protein: CASSFRDNSYEQYF. The CDR3 DNA reads as TGTGCCAGCAGCTTCCGGGACAACTCCTACGAGCAGTACTTC.